The 27 T cell receptor beta chains below all came from one sample that was sequenced in a study of blood T cell repertoires in COVID-19. Only in-frame clones appear in the TCRdb table, and some are missing; sequencing was by immunoSEQ multiplex PCR. The table lists roughly 290,000 clones, approximately 87% of them singletons. Sequenced sample: peripheral blood. These receptors were taken from a woman aged 50 to 60 who had recovered from COVID-19.

Here the CDR3 DNA reads TGTGCCAGCAGTGATCCGGGACTAGCGTCCACAGATACGCAGTATTTT. It specifies CASSDPGLASTDTQYF. The rearrangement links TRBV2 to TRBJ2-3, with 10 bases that match TRBD2. This CDR3 is 16 amino acids long. CDR1 SNHLY and CDR2 FYNNEI come from the germline V gene. The V and J ends lost 3 bases and 2 bases, in that order; junction bases with no gene match: 5.

This chain links TRBV4-1 with TRBJ1-4; 7 bases are shared with TRBD1. This CDR3 spans 14 amino acids. Germline CDR1 MGHRA, CDR2 YSYEKL. Germline trimming cut 1 base from V and 7 bases from J; bases unmatched to any gene: 3. CDR3 sequence: CASSQAQGSEKLFF. The CDR3 DNA reads as TGCGCCAGCAGCCAAGCACAGGGGTCTGAAAAACTGTTTTTT.

The sample holds one count of this clone. The chain uses TRBV12-3 or TRBV12-4 and TRBJ1-5, with D unclear. The CDR3 extends over 13 amino acids. The V end was cut by 4 bases, the J end by 7 bases, with 11 bases between. This CDR3 is CASSSRPEQPQHF. The CDR3 region has the DNA TGTGCCAGCAGTTCCCGGCCGGAGCAGCCCCAGCATTTT.

The chain is built from TRBV7-3 and TRBJ2-3, with D maybe TRBD2 (6 bases). This CDR3 region has 14 residues. V was pared by 7 bases and J by 0 bases, with 11 bases between. The germline V gene encodes CDR1 SGHTA and CDR2 FQGTGA. For the CDR3, the DNA is TGTGCCAGCAACAGCGGGCCAAGCACAGATACGCAGTATTTT. It encodes CASNSGPSTDTQYF.

This chain links TRBV7-8 with TRBJ2-5; possibly TRBD1 for D (6 bases). This CDR3 is 15 amino acids long. V was trimmed by 1 base and J by 2 bases, leaving 11 bases between them. Germline CDR1 SGHVS, CDR2 FQNEAQ. CDR3: CASSLVGGDQETQYF. DNA for the CDR3: TGTGCCAGCAGCTTAGTAGGGGGTGATCAAGAGACCCAGTACTTC.

V usage is TRBV6-6 and J usage is TRBJ2-2, with TRBD1 as a possible D gene (5 bases). The CDR3 is made up of 13 amino acids. Germline CDR1 reads MNHNY; CDR2 reads SVGAGI (reference sequence). V was shortened by 6 bases and J by 5 bases, with 10 bases between the two germline ends. The DNA for the CDR3 is TGTGCCAGCAGGGGGCATGGGACCGGGGAGCTGTTTTTT. Its protein product is CASRGHGTGELFF.

CDR3 residues: CASNPRGEFQPQHF. CDR3 DNA sequence: TGTGCCAGCAACCCTCGGGGGGAGTTTCAGCCCCAGCATTTT. The chain couples TRBV6-5 to TRBJ1-5; tentative D call: TRBD1 (5 bases). This CDR3 has 14 residues. Per germline, CDR1 MNHEY and CDR2 SVGAGI. Trimming took 7 bases from V and 6 from J, leaving 16 bases between them.

J is TRBJ1-5 and V is TRBV30; 8 bases align to TRBD1. The germline gives CDR1 GTSNPN, CDR2 SVGIG (reference sequence). This CDR3 contains 17 residues. The junction had 11 bases not matched to a gene; V was cut back by 2 bases and J by 2 bases. CDR3 in amino acids: CAWSKTGVGLGNQPQHF. The CDR3 DNA reads TGTGCCTGGAGTAAGACAGGGGTTGGGTTAGGCAATCAGCCCCAGCATTTT.

The chain joins TRBV25-1 to TRBJ2-3, with TRBD2 identical over 8 bases. Germline-derived CDR1 and CDR2 are MGHDK and SYGVNS. The junction had 7 bases not matched to a gene; V was cut back by 10 bases and J by 1 base. The CDR3 sequence is 14 residues long. The CDR3 is CATLEAGGTDTQYF. The CDR3 DNA is TGTGCCACCCTTGAAGCGGGGGGCACAGATACGCAGTATTTT.

V usage is TRBV18 and J usage is TRBJ2-2; 8 bases are shared with TRBD2. Germline loops: CDR1 KGHSH, CDR2 LQKENI. The CDR3 contains 17 residues. V shed 6 bases, J shed 6 bases, and the junction held 15 bases outside the gene matches. The CDR3 region has the DNA TGTGCCAGCTCCCGTTACGAGACTAGCGAAATCTCCGGGGAGCTGTTTTTT. Translation gives CASSRYETSEISGELFF.

V is TRBV13 and J is TRBJ1-2; TRBD1 matches at 8 bases. The CDR3 is 17 residues long. J lost 6 bases, V lost 5 bases, and 17 bases had no gene match. CDR1 PRHDT and CDR2 FYEKMQ come from the germline V gene (reference sequence). CDR3 sequence (DNA): TGTGCCAGCAGCCGGTCGGCAGGACAGGGCCACCGGAATGGCTACACCTTC. Translating it yields CASSRSAGQGHRNGYTF.

The V call is TRBV30, the J call TRBJ1-2; D is unclear. There are 12 residues in the CDR3. Between the trimmed V and J ends, which lost 2 bases and 5 bases, there was a span of 9 bases. Germline V gene lookup returns CDR1 GTSNPN and CDR2 SVGIG (reference sequence). CDR3 sequence: CAWSKGAYGYTF. In nucleotides, the CDR3 is TGTGCCTGGAGTAAAGGAGCTTATGGCTACACCTTC.

The V and J genes are TRBV24-1 and TRBJ1-5, with a possible D match to TRBD1 (6 bases). Germline CDR1 reads KGHDR; CDR2 reads SFDVKD. This CDR3 contains 20 residues. Trimming shortened V by 6 bases and J by 4 bases, and 30 bases separated the two germline ends. The CDR3, as DNA: TGTGCCACCAGTAAGGGGGTCCGTAGGGGCAGTTCCCAGGTTAATCAGCCCCAGCATTTT. As protein: CATSKGVRRGSSQVNQPQHF.

This rearrangement joins TRBV6-2 or TRBV6-3 to TRBJ2-7, with D possibly TRBD1 on 6 matching bases. The CDR3 sequence is 14 residues long. Trimming shortened V by 6 bases and J by 4 bases, and 16 bases separated the two germline ends. Germline V lookup: CDR1 MNHEY, CDR2 SVGEGT. The CDR3, as DNA: TGTGCCAGCAGCCGGACAGAAGGCCTTTACGAGCAGTACTTC. Residues: CASSRTEGLYEQYF.

V gene TRBV3-1 (or the pseudogene TRBV3-2) combines with J gene TRBJ2-5; the D is unclear. Trimming took 2 bases from V and 4 from J, leaving 17 bases between them. Germline V lookup: CDR1 LGHDT, CDR2 YNNKEL (reference sequence). There are 16 residues in the CDR3. CDR3 nucleotides: TGTGCCAGCAGCCAAAGTAGCAAGCCACCCACAGAGACCCAGTACTTC. It is translated as CASSQSSKPPTETQYF.

The chain is built from TRBV7-2 and TRBJ1-2; D possibly corresponds to TRBD1 (5 bases). V lost 4 bases, J lost 2 bases, and 14 bases lay in between. The CDR3 is 15 residues long. From germline, CDR1 is SGHTA and CDR2 FQGNSA. This CDR3 is CASSSLDRGNYGYTF. The DNA of the CDR3 is TGTGCCAGCAGCTCCCTCGACCGGGGGAACTATGGCTACACCTTC.

The CDR3 DNA is TGTGCCAGCAGCCCTAGAAGCTATGGCTACACCTTC. Amino acids: CASSPRSYGYTF. This chain connects TRBV9 to TRBJ1-2, with D uncertain. Trimming pared 4 bases from V and 4 bases from J, leaving 8 bases between. The germline V gene encodes CDR1 SGDLS and CDR2 YYNGEE. The CDR3 totals 12 residues.

This clone has just one count. This chain joins TRBV7-6 and TRBJ1-2, with a tentative D call TRBD1 (6 bases). V lost 5 bases, J lost 1 base, and 8 bases lay in between. The germline CDR1 and CDR2 sequences are SGHVS and FNYEAQ. The CDR3 runs to 13 residues. This CDR3 reads CASSAGDNYGYTF. CDR3 bases: TGTGCCAGCAGCGCAGGGGATAACTATGGCTACACCTTC.

The chain carries TRBV6-2 or TRBV6-3 and TRBJ2-7; 8 bases align to TRBD1. The trim removed 1 base at V and 3 bases at J, leaving 5 bases unmatched. The CDR3 runs 15 residues. Germline-derived CDR1 and CDR2 are MNHEY and SVGEGT. Here the CDR3 reads CASSYLRTGRYEQYF. As DNA, the CDR3 is TGTGCCAGCAGTTACTTGCGGACAGGGCGCTACGAGCAGTACTTC.

This clone showed up just a few times. The V call is TRBV5-4, the J call TRBJ2-5; D not certain. The V gene lost 0 bases and the J gene lost 4 bases, with 4 bases spanning the gap. The CDR3 length is 12 residues. Germline CDR1 reads SGHNT; CDR2 reads YYREEE (reference sequence). The chain's CDR3 is CASSLDRETQYF. The CDR3 nucleotides read TGTGCCAGCAGCTTGGACAGAGAGACCCAGTACTTC.

This sequence joins TRBV6-2 or TRBV6-3 and TRBJ2-2; D gene ambiguous. CDR1 MNHEY and CDR2 SVGEGT come from the germline V gene. The germline V and J ends were trimmed by 6 bases and 2 bases, with 16 bases remaining between them. CDR3 length equals 16 residues. CDR3 protein: CASSLPVRSNTGELFF. In DNA form, the CDR3 reads TGTGCCAGCAGCCTACCTGTCAGAAGTAACACCGGGGAGCTGTTTTTT.

The V call is TRBV30, the J call TRBJ1-1; 7 bases are shared with TRBD1. CDR3 size: 13 residues. Losses at the gene ends were 7 bases for V and 4 bases for J; bases not matched to a gene: 9. Germline values: CDR1 GTSNPN, CDR2 SVGIG (reference sequence). The CDR3 DNA follows: TGTGCCTCCCCAGGGGGGTCTAGCACTGAAGCTTTCTTT. Its translation is CASPGGSSTEAFF.

The rearrangement joins TRBV7-2 to TRBJ2-3; D is undetermined. V gave up 2 bases and J gave up 7 bases, with 10 bases separating them. Germline CDR1 reads SGHTA; CDR2 reads FQGNSA. The CDR3 totals 13 residues. CDR3 amino acids: CASSLSRENTQYF. The CDR3 DNA follows: TGTGCCAGCAGCTTATCGCGAGAAAATACGCAGTATTTT. Full variable domain (rest looked up from reference TRBV7-2 and TRBJ2-3): GAGVSQSPSNKVTEKGKDVELRCDPISGHTALYWYRQSLGQGLEFLIYFQGNSAPDKSGLPSDRFSAERTGGSVSTLTIQRTQQEDSAVYLCASSLSRENTQYFGPGTRLTVL.

The chain uses TRBV28 and TRBJ2-5; tentatively, D is TRBD2 (5 bases). Germline-derived CDR1 and CDR2 are MDHEN and SYDVKM. V lost 6 bases and J 5 bases, leaving 19 bases between the germline ends. CDR3 length equals 15 residues. The CDR3 sequence is CASRTRRTGAETQYF. CDR3 nucleotides: TGTGCCAGCAGAACACGGCGGACTGGCGCGGAGACCCAGTACTTC.

This sequence joins TRBV5-1 and TRBJ2-7; D perhaps matches TRBD1 (6 bases). The CDR3 covers 12 residues. Germline V gene data show CDR1 as SGHRS and CDR2 as YFSETQ. Trimming shortened V by 7 bases and J by 5 bases, and 13 bases separated the two germline ends. The DNA of the CDR3 is TGCGCCAGCTACAGGGAAAGGAACGAGCAGTACTTC. Its translation is CASYRERNEQYF.

The V call is TRBV28, the J call TRBJ2-7; 9 positions match TRBD2. The CDR3 totals 14 residues. Germline loops: CDR1 MDHEN, CDR2 SYDVKM. V lost 7 bases, J lost 2 bases, and 6 bases stayed unmatched. CDR3 nucleotides: TGTGCCAGCACTCTAGCGGGAAATCCCTACGAGCAGTACTTC. This sequence encodes CASTLAGNPYEQYF.

The chain carries TRBV6-5 and TRBJ2-3; weak D call: TRBD2 (5 bases). The V gene's germline CDR1 is MNHEY and CDR2 SVGAGI. The CDR3 has 16 residues. The ends were cut back, 3 bases at V and 2 bases at J, with 15 bases in the middle. CDR3 sequence: CASSYTGGLLTDTQYF. The CDR3, as DNA: TGTGCCAGCAGTTATACGGGCGGGTTGCTCACAGATACGCAGTATTTT.